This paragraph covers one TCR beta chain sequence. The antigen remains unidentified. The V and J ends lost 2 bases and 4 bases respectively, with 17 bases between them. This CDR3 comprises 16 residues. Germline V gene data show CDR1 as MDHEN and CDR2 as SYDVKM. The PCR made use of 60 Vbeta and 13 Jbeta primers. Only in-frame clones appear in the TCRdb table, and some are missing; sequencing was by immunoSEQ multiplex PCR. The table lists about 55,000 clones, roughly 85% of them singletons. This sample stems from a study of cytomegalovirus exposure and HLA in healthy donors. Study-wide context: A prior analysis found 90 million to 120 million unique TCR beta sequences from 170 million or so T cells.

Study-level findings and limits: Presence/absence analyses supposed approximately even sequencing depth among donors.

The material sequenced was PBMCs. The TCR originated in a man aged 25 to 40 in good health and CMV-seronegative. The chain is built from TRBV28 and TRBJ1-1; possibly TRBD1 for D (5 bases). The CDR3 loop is CASSLGHESGPTEAFF. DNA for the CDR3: TGTGCCAGCAGTTTAGGGCATGAGTCAGGGCCCACTGAAGCTTTCTTT.